These 23 T cell receptor beta chains originate from one sample sequenced in a study of siplizumab effects on memory and regulatory T cells. The method was immunoSEQ multiplex PCR; TCRdb's version includes in-frame clones alone and lacks a portion of them. Here the sample spans about 100,000 clones, more than 85% being singletons. The sample taken for sequencing was CD4+ T cells sorted from blood. The receptors were sampled from a human donor in good health. Some clones in this sample may be carry-over from other donors' samples.

V gene TRBV4-1 combines with J gene TRBJ2-3; TRBD2 matches at 7 bases. J was trimmed by 8 bases and V by 0 bases; bases with no gene match: 14. The germline gives CDR1 MGHRA, CDR2 YSYEKL. This CDR3 is built from 17 residues. The CDR3, as DNA: TGCGCCAGCAGCCAAGATCCAGGTGGGAGGGCCTATTCTACGCAGTATTTT. It encodes CASSQDPGGRAYSTQYF.

V gene TRBV5-1 combines with J gene TRBJ2-6; a weak D match, TRBD2 (5 bases). The ends were cut back, 4 bases at V and 4 bases at J, with 12 bases in the middle. From germline, CDR1 is SGHRS and CDR2 YFSETQ. The CDR3 loop spans 15 amino acids. The CDR3, as DNA: TGCGCCAGCAGCCCTGTGTGGGAGGGGGCCAACGTCCTGACTTTC. As protein: CASSPVWEGANVLTF.

V gene TRBV5-8 combines with J gene TRBJ1-4; tentatively, D is TRBD1 (6 bases). This CDR3 contains 14 residues. Trimming shortened V by 4 bases and J by 8 bases, and 15 bases separated the two germline ends. Per the germline V gene, CDR1 is SGHTS and CDR2 is YDEGEE. The CDR3 reads CASSDQQGGEKLFF. The DNA for the CDR3 is TGTGCCAGCAGCGATCAACAGGGTGGCGAAAAACTGTTTTTT.

This chain uses TRBV5-6 with TRBJ2-2; D may be TRBD1 or TRBD2 (5 bases each). Germline-derived CDR1 and CDR2 are SGHDT and YYEEEE. The CDR3 consists of 16 residues. With 0 bases removed from V and 7 bases from J, the gap between germline ends came to 16 bases. Here the CDR3 reads CASSLAPSGRVGELFF. CDR3 coding DNA: TGTGCCAGCAGCTTGGCCCCGTCGGGGCGGGTCGGGGAGCTGTTTTTT.

This clone was recorded only once. The chain couples TRBV11-3 to TRBJ2-7; D gene unclear. CDR3 size: 13 residues. Trimming cost V 5 bases and J 7 bases, with 15 bases left between them. The germline V gene encodes CDR1 SGHNT and CDR2 YENEEA. In DNA, the CDR3 is TGTGCCAGCAGCGATCGACCCCAGTCAGAGCAGTACTTC. It encodes CASSDRPQSEQYF.

The CDR3 region is CASGGQITDTQYF. As DNA, the CDR3 is TGTGCCAGCGGAGGACAGATCACCGATACGCAGTATTTT. The chain is built from TRBV5-4 and TRBJ2-3; D is perhaps TRBD1 (6 bases). Trimming stripped 7 bases from V and 6 bases from J, with 15 bases between. This CDR3 is 13 amino acids long. The V gene's germline CDR1 is SGHNT and CDR2 YYREEE (reference sequence).

The chain combines TRBV5-6 with TRBJ2-2, with a weak D call TRBD2 (5 bases). Germline assignment: CDR1 SGHDT and CDR2 YYEEEE. CDR3 size: 15 residues. Trimming shortened V by 1 base and J by 4 bases, and 11 bases separated the two germline ends. In DNA, the CDR3 is TGTGCCAGCAGCTTGTACCTAGCAGCCACCGGGGAGCTGTTTTTT. Protein: CASSLYLAATGELFF.

J is TRBJ2-3 and V is TRBV28; TRBD2 agrees at 13 bases. Germline CDR1 and CDR2: MDHEN and SYDVKM. Trimming took 6 bases from V and 2 from J; bases not matched to a gene: 5. CDR3 length equals 16 residues. The CDR3 reads CASSPTSGRVTDTQYF. CDR3 in DNA: TGTGCCAGCAGCCCTACTAGCGGGAGGGTCACAGATACGCAGTATTTT.

V gene TRBV9 combines with J gene TRBJ1-3; D remains ambiguous. The germline V and J ends were trimmed by 0 bases and 0 bases, with 7 bases remaining between them. In germline, CDR1 is SGDLS, CDR2 YYNGEE. CDR3 size: 15 residues. CDR3 residues: CASSVGESSGNTIYF. The CDR3 region has the DNA TGTGCCAGCAGCGTAGGCGAGAGCTCTGGAAACACCATATATTTT.

This chain links TRBV28 with TRBJ2-2, with 11 bases identical to TRBD1. With V trimmed by 6 bases and J by 0 bases, 18 bases remained unmatched. Germline V gene sequence: CDR1 MDHEN, CDR2 SYDVKM. The CDR3 covers 21 residues. CDR3 region: CASRVYARRGQGDSNTGELFF. The CDR3 nucleotides are TGTGCCAGCAGAGTTTATGCGAGGAGGGGACAGGGGGATTCGAACACCGGGGAGCTGTTTTTT.

This chain connects TRBV5-6 to TRBJ1-2; possible D gene TRBD1, 6 bases. The CDR3 extends over 14 amino acids. Germline V gene sequence: CDR1 SGHDT, CDR2 YYEEEE. Deletions cut 0 bases from V and 4 bases from J, with 10 bases between. Written as DNA, the CDR3 is TGTGCCAGCAGCTTGGGGGGGCAAGGCTATGGCTACACCTTC. Encoded protein: CASSLGGQGYGYTF.

V and J are TRBV5-1 and TRBJ2-7; D might be TRBD1 or TRBD2, each matching 5 bases. CDR3 length equals 16 residues. Per germline, CDR1 SGHRS and CDR2 YFSETQ. The V end was cut by 0 bases, the J end by 2 bases, with 15 bases between. The CDR3 protein is CASSLGQTRLTYEQYF. CDR3 bases: TGCGCCAGCAGCTTGGGACAGACCCGACTAACCTACGAGCAGTACTTC.

This clone was picked up one time. V gene TRBV15 combines with J gene TRBJ2-1; 7 bases align to TRBD1. CDR1 LNHNV and CDR2 YYDKDF come from the germline V gene (reference sequence). The CDR3 length is 13 residues. The V gene end was trimmed by 0 bases and the J gene end by 8 bases; junction bases not matched to a gene: 1. Here the CDR3 reads CATSRDQGDEQFF. CDR3 nucleotide sequence: TGTGCCACCAGCAGAGATCAGGGGGATGAGCAGTTCTTC.

The table lists this clone with a count of one. J is TRBJ2-1 and V is TRBV2; TRBD2 matches at 10 bases. V gave up 6 bases and J gave up 3 bases; unmatched junction bases: 5. This CDR3 is 15 amino acids long. The germline V gene encodes CDR1 SNHLY and CDR2 FYNNEI. CDR3 in amino acids: CASRASSGSYNEQFF. The CDR3 region has the DNA TGTGCCAGCAGGGCCTCTAGCGGGAGCTACAATGAGCAGTTCTTC. Full variable domain (rest looked up from reference TRBV2 and TRBJ2-1): EPEVTQTPSHQVTQMGQEVILRCVPISNHLYFYWYRQILGQKVEFLVSFYNNEISEKSEIFDDQFSVERPDGSNFTLKIRSTKLEDSAMYFCASRASSGSYNEQFFGPGTRLTVL.

This rearrangement joins TRBV5-8 to TRBJ2-7; the match to TRBD2 covers 10 bases. This CDR3 is built from 16 residues. Germline CDR1 SGHTS, CDR2 YDEGEE. V shed 4 bases and J 4 bases; nucleotides not matched to a gene: 11. CDR3 DNA sequence: TGTGCCAGCAGCAATGCACTACTAGCGGGGTTTTACGAGCAGTACTTC. Translated: CASSNALLAGFYEQYF. Variable domain in full (rest from reference TRBV5-8 and TRBJ2-7): EAGVTQSPTHLIKTRGQQATLRCSPISGHTSVYWYQQALGLGLQFLLWYDEGEERNRGNFPPRFSGRQFPNYSSELNVNALELEDSALYLCASSNALLAGFYEQYFGPGTRLTVT.

The V and J genes are TRBV7-3 and TRBJ2-1; 7 bases are shared with TRBD2. Germline CDR1 and CDR2: SGHTA and FQGTGA. V was clipped by 4 bases and J by 3 bases; unmatched bases: 6. The CDR3 totals 15 residues. Here the CDR3 reads CASSSSSGVYNEQFF. In DNA, the CDR3 is TGTGCCAGCAGCTCCTCTAGCGGAGTCTACAATGAGCAGTTCTTC.

CDR3 nucleotides: TGTGCCAGTAGTATTAGAGGTGCTACCGGGGAGCTGTTTTTT. Its translation: CASSIRGATGELFF. The chain links TRBV19 to TRBJ2-2, with D uncertain. V lost 3 bases and J lost 5, with 10 bases in between. The CDR3 runs to 14 residues. CDR1 is LNHDA, CDR2 SQIVND, per germline (reference sequence).

The rearrangement joins TRBV6-5 to TRBJ2-7; 8 bases are shared with TRBD2. The CDR3 loop spans 15 amino acids. The J segment lost 2 bases and the V segment lost 10 bases, leaving 13 bases of the junction unmatched. Germline CDR1 reads MNHEY; CDR2 reads SVGAGI. CDR3 region: CATKRRAGGTYEQYF. CDR3 nucleotides: TGTGCCACCAAACGGAGGGCGGGAGGTACCTACGAGCAGTACTTC.

The rearrangement joins TRBV2 to TRBJ2-7; D gene uncertain. From germline, CDR1 is SNHLY and CDR2 FYNNEI. V shed 3 bases and J shed 5 bases, with 8 bases lying between them. The CDR3 is made up of 12 amino acids. The CDR3 nucleotides are TGTGCCAGCAGTGATCAATTTAACGAGCAGTACTTC. Amino acid sequence: CASSDQFNEQYF.

The CDR3 loop reads CASSYLRGQGHGEQYF. Written as DNA, the CDR3 is TGTGCCAGCAGTTACCTCAGGGGACAGGGGCACGGCGAGCAGTACTTC. The chain joins TRBV6-6 to TRBJ2-7, with TRBD1 matching 10 bases. The CDR3 runs 16 residues. Trimming cost V 2 bases and J 6 bases; bases outside gene matches: 10. Germline-derived CDR1 and CDR2 are MNHNY and SVGAGI (reference sequence).

V gene TRBV6-1 combines with J gene TRBJ1-1; TRBD1 matches at 7 bases. Germline loops: CDR1 MNHNS, CDR2 SASEGT. The length of the CDR3 is 15 residues. The junction had 5 bases not matched to a gene; V was cut back by 4 bases and J by 0 bases. CDR3 bases: TGTGCCAGCAGTGTAACAGGGGCCCTGAACACTGAAGCTTTCTTT. It translates to CASSVTGALNTEAFF.

This clone was seen once. The CDR3 loop is CSVEIIGPQGYYNEQFF. In DNA, the CDR3 is TGCAGCGTTGAAATAATTGGGCCCCAAGGATACTACAATGAGCAGTTCTTC. This chain links TRBV29-1 with TRBJ2-1; no reliable D call. CDR1 is SQVTM, CDR2 ANQGSEA, per germline. This CDR3 is 17 amino acids long. Trimming cost V 2 bases and J 3 bases, with 20 bases left between them.

This chain uses TRBV5-1 with TRBJ2-5; 9 bases match TRBD2. The trim removed 4 bases at V and 4 bases at J, leaving 11 bases unmatched. Germline V CDR1 and CDR2: SGHRS, YFSETQ. CDR3 length: 16 residues. The chain's CDR3 is CASSPTSGLTRETQYF. The CDR3 DNA sequence: TGCGCCAGCAGCCCGACTAGCGGACTAACCCGAGAGACCCAGTACTTC.